This TCR beta chain was sequenced for a study of blood T cell repertoires in COVID-19. Overall study: The origin of the acute and convalescent COVID-19 samples was the United States, Italy and Spain. In each case, the material was cDNA or gDNA derived from T cells, B-cell-depleted T cells, or PBMCs.

Authors' processing steps: Amplification of reference gene primers provided the estimated nucleated cell counts. TCRdb keeps only in-frame clones here, not all; method: immunoSEQ multiplex PCR. V and J calls and clone size follow that table, whereas D and trimming were derived from the DNA. Here the sample spans about 330,000 clones, about 89% being singletons. Unmatched junction bases numbered 4, after V lost 5 bases and J lost 5 bases. This CDR3 has 14 amino acids. Per the germline V gene, CDR1 is MGHRA and CDR2 is YSYEKL. The chain couples TRBV4-1 to TRBJ1-5; 9 bases align to TRBD1. Sequences were obtained from peripheral blood. This receptor was identified in a man between 18 and 29 years old who had recovered from COVID-19. CDR3 sequence reads: CASSNRQGDQPQHF. For the CDR3, the DNA is TGCGCCAGCAGCAATAGACAGGGGGATCAGCCCCAGCATTTT.